This TCR beta chain was recovered during a study of tumor and adjacent non-tumor tissue in lung cancer. As for the study in general: Histology: 12 adenocarcinoma, 2 squamous cell carcinoma, 1 small cell lung cancer. Aged about 30 to 76 years, patients included nine to ten men and roughly five women with stage I to III disease. Each sample yielded a few million productive TCRbeta reads on average.

The CDR3 is 16 amino acids. The germline V gene has CDR1 SGHAT and CDR2 FQDESV (reference sequence). Notes on this clonotype: What it binds is unknown. Germline is not matched at one junction end, which may reflect a read error.

General observations from the study: Tumor TCR diversity, when higher, was linked to shorter survival.

A modified ARM-PCR protocol with three rounds of nested PCR amplified TCRbeta. TCRdb fed the multiplex PCR reads into MiXCR, producing one record per CDR3 protein. The table has 65,000 to 90,000 distinct CDR3 sequences, around 85% seen once. RNA was extracted from bulk tissue without any cell sorting. This chain connects TRBV11-1 to TRBJ2-1, with D hard to call. This TCR was recovered from a woman in her forties or fifties with non-small cell lung cancer. Source material: lung tumor tissue. CDR3: CASSSSLSSYYSEQFF. Here the CDR3 DNA reads TGTGCCAGCAGTTCAAGCCTATCCAGCTACTACAGTGAGCAGTTCTTC.